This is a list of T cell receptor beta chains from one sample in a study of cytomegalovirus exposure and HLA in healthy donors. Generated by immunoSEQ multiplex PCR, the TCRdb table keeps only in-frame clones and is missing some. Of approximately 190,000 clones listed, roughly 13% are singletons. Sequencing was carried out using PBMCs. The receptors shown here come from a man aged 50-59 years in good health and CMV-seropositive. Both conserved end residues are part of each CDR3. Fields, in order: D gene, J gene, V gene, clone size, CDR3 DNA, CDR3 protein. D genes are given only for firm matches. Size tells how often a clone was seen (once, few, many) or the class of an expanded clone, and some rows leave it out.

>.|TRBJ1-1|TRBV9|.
TGTGCCAGCAGCTCCAGGATGAACACTGAAGCTTTCTTT
CASSSRMNTEAFF
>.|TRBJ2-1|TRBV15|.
TGTGCCACCAGCCCCCGGGGGAAACCCACCTACAATGAGCAGTTCTTC
CATSPRGKPTYNEQFF
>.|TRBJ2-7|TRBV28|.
TGTGCCAGCAGTTCCCGGTTCAAAGCTCCTTCCTACGAGCAGTACTTC
CASSSRFKAPSYEQYF
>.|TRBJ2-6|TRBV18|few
TGTGCCAGCTCACCACGGGGGGTTGGGGCCAACGTCCTGACTTTC
CASSPRGVGANVLTF
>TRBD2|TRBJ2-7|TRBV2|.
TGTGCCAGCACTCCGACTAGCGTCACCTACGAGCAGTACTTC
CASTPTSVTYEQYF
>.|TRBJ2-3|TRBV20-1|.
TGCAGTGCTAGAGATTCATATACGCAGTATTTT
CSARDSYTQYF
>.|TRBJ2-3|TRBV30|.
TGTGCCTGGAGTATACAGGGTGGGTTGGATACGCAGTATTTT
CAWSIQGGLDTQYF
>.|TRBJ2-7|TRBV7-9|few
TGTGCCAGCAGCTTCCCTCTGGACTCGGGATCCTACGAGCAGTACTTC
CASSFPLDSGSYEQYF
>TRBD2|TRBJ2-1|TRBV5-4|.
TGTGCCAGCAGCTTAGGGACTAGCGGGGATTACAATGAGCAGTTCTTC
CASSLGTSGDYNEQFF
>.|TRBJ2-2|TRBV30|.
TGTGCCTGGAGAGCCCAGGGGCCCGGGGAGCTGTTTTTT
CAWRAQGPGELFF
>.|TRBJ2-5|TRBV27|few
TGTGCCAGCAGACTGACAGTAGCACAAGAGACCCAGTACTTC
CASRLTVAQETQYF
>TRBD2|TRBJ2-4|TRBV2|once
TGTGCCAGCAGTGAAAGTAGCGGGGATTTAGGAGCCAAAAACATTCAGTACTTC
CASSESSGDLGAKNIQYF
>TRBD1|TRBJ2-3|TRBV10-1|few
TGCGCCAGCAGCCCGGGGACAGGGATTCGGGGCACAGATACGCAGTATTTT
CASSPGTGIRGTDTQYF
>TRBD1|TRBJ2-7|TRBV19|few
TGTGCCAGTATCTCCAGGGGGTACTACGAGCAGTACTTC
CASISRGYYEQYF
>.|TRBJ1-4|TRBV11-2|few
TGTGCCAGCAGCCTGTGGACAACGCCTAATGAAAAACTGTTTTTT
CASSLWTTPNEKLFF
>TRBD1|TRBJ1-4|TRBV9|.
TGTGCCAGCAGCGTAGGAGTGACAGGGGGTGAAAAACTGTTTTTT
CASSVGVTGGEKLFF
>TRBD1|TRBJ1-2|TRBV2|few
TGTGCCAGCAGTGATCCAGGGGGTCAGGGCTACACCTTC
CASSDPGGQGYTF
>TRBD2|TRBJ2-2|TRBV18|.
TGTGCCAGCTCACCATTCGCGGGGGGCGGCACCGGGGAGCTGTTTTTT
CASSPFAGGGTGELFF
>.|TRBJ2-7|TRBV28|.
TGTGCCAGCACCCGGGAACACCCGACCTACGAGCAGTACTTC
CASTREHPTYEQYF
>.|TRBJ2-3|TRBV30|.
TGTGCCTGGAGTCCCCCGGACTATGGCCTCACAGATACGCAGTATTTT
CAWSPPDYGLTDTQYF
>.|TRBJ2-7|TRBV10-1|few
TGCGCCAGCAGCCTGCGAGCCGAGCAGTACTTC
CASSLRAEQYF
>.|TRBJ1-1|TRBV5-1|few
TGCGCCAGCAGCTCGCCCGGCAGGGAGGGGACTGAAGCTTTCTTT
CASSSPGREGTEAFF
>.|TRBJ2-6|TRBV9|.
TGTGCCAGCAGCGTAGCAAGGAGCTCTGGGGCCAACGTCCTGACTTTC
CASSVARSSGANVLTF
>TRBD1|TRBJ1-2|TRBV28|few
TGTGCCAGCAGTCAGGGGACAGCCTGGAACTATGGCTACACCTTC
CASSQGTAWNYGYTF
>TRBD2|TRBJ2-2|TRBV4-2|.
TGTGCCAGCAGCCTAGAGTTAGCGGGGGCGAACACCGGGGAGCTGTTTTTT
CASSLELAGANTGELFF
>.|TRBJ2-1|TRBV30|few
TGTGCCTGGAGAGCTAGCGCGACCTACAATGAGCAGTTCTTC
CAWRASATYNEQFF
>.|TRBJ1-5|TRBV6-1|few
TGTGCCAGCAGGGGCTCCAATCAGCCCCAGCATTTT
CASRGSNQPQHF
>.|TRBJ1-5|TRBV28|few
TGTGCCAGCAGTTTATTGGGCGGGGCCCAGCATTTT
CASSLLGGAQHF
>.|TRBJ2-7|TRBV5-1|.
TGCGCCAGCAGCGGAGTTGGAGGGGTCATCTACGAGCAGTACTTC
CASSGVGGVIYEQYF
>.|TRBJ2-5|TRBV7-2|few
TGTGCCAGCAGCCGGAGTAGCGCCGGGGAGACCCAGTACTTC
CASSRSSAGETQYF
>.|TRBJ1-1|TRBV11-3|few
TGTGCCAGCAGCCATTTCGGGGGAGGGTACACTGAAGCTTTCTTT
CASSHFGGGYTEAFF
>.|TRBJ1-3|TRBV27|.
TGTGCCAGCAGTTCCTCACGCTTTCGCAGGGACTCTGGAAACACCATATATTTT
CASSSSRFRRDSGNTIYF
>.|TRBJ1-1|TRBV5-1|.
TGCGCCAGCAGCATACGGGAAATCCGGAACACTGAAGCTTTCTTT
CASSIREIRNTEAFF
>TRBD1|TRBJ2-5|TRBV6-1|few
TGTGCCAGCAGTGAAGCCGGGACAGGGGCGACCCAGTACTTC
CASSEAGTGATQYF
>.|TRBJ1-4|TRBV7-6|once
TGTGCCAGCAGCTTAATTGCGGGGGCTACTAATGAAAAACTGTTTTTT
CASSLIAGATNEKLFF